This T cell receptor beta chain originates from a study of cytomegalovirus exposure and HLA in healthy donors. Produced via immunoSEQ multiplex PCR; TCRdb's table is partial and in-frame only. The sample yields some 120,000 clones, about nine tenths seen once. CDR3 length: 16 residues. Trimming removed 4 bases from V and 6 bases from J; junction bases left unmatched: 13. CDR1 and CDR2 (germline): SGHRS, YFSETQ. This chain connects TRBV5-1 to TRBJ2-1; 7 positions agree with TRBD1. The sequenced material came from PBMCs. The TCR comes from a woman aged 18 to 35 in good health and CMV-seronegative. The CDR3 region is CASSPAWTGSVNEQFF. CDR3 DNA: TGCGCCAGCAGCCCCGCCTGGACAGGCAGTGTCAATGAGCAGTTCTTC.